This T cell receptor beta chain was sequenced for a study of PD-1 blockade in classical Hodgkin lymphoma. Every patient was affected by relapse after autologous stem cell transplantation, while exposure to brentuximab vedotin was not uniform. Magnetic depletion of non-target cells from thawed PBMCs yielded purified CD8+ T cells. As to this clone: The antigen remains unidentified.

Using immunoSEQ multiplex PCR, the repertoire was profiled, and TCRdb retains in-frame clones only, with some absent. Of over 25,000 clones detected, around 88% appear once; the ten largest clones hold around 6.7%. Broader study findings: Any patient who commenced nivolumab under 1 year after ASCT was excluded. It was among complete responders that baseline diversity resembled that of newly diagnosed patients. Whereas CD4+ TCR diversity had risen significantly by C4D1, CD8+ TCR diversity had not.

This CDR3 spans 17 amino acids. The V gene end was trimmed by 2 bases and the J gene end by 1 base; junction bases not matched to a gene: 6. Looked up from germline, CDR1 is MNHNS and CDR2 is SASEGT. The chain carries TRBV6-1 and TRBJ2-3; TRBD2 agrees at 10 bases. This sample comprised CD8+ T cells from blood, obtained at baseline. This TCR derives from a human donor with classical Hodgkin lymphoma. The CDR3 sequence is CASSEKPGLARTDTQYF. CDR3 in DNA: TGTGCCAGCAGTGAAAAACCGGGACTAGCGCGCACAGATACGCAGTATTTT.